These 2 T cell receptor beta chains share one sample of origin, sequenced in a study of shared T cell receptors in the human thymus. Sequencing was performed with immunoSEQ multiplex PCR; in TCRdb, only in-frame clones are kept and a portion is missing. The data contain 700,000 or so clones, approximately 85% of them singletons. These data also formed part of another study, on human thymus T cells.

The source material was thymocytes. These receptors were obtained from a girl under two years old with a congenital heart defect.

The chain carries TRBV6-5 and TRBJ2-3, with D possibly being TRBD2 (5 bases). CDR3 length: 16 amino acids. Germline V gene data show CDR1 as MNHEY and CDR2 as SVGAGI. The ends were cut back, 4 bases at V and 4 bases at J, with 18 bases in the middle. CDR3 sequence reads: CASSSPSGRSADTQYF. The DNA of the CDR3 is TGTGCCAGCAGTTCTCCCTCGGGTCGTAGCGCAGATACGCAGTATTTT.

In DNA form, the CDR3 reads TGTGCCAGCAGCCGTATTCTCCGGGAGCAGGATAGAGACTATGGCTACACCTTC. Translated, it gives CASSRILREQDRDYGYTF. The genes are TRBV5-6 and TRBJ1-2; D gene uncertain. The CDR3 loop spans 18 amino acids. Germline CDR1 reads SGHDT; CDR2 reads YYEEEE. V lost 4 bases, J lost 3 bases, and 25 bases lay in between.